The T cell receptor (beta chain) described here comes from a study of shared clonotypes between healthy human individuals. At the level of the study: Used for every donor were three CD4 naive, three CD4 memory, two CD8 naive and one CD8 memory plate. Overall study results and limits: Generation probabilities were higher for clonotypes shared across all four sorted-subset donors than for unshared ones.

Concerning this clone itself: What it recognizes is unknown. This sample includes further DNA sequences coding for the same CDR3.

The donors, all of them Caucasian adults, lived in Nashville, Tennessee. The assay was immunoSEQ multiplex PCR, and TCRdb's table has in-frame clones only and misses some. The sample lists over a million clones; around 97% were seen once. V lost 4 bases and J lost 4; bases outside the gene matches: 11. The CDR3 extends over 16 amino acids. Looked up from germline, CDR1 is SGHRS and CDR2 is YFSETQ. This rearrangement joins TRBV5-1 to TRBJ2-7; 10 nucleotides match TRBD1. Sequencing was carried out using naive CD4+ T cells sorted from blood. Subset here: CD45RA+ positively selected. The sequence was obtained from a man between 25 and 39 years old in good health. CDR3 amino acids: CASSLEPGQGLYEQYF. CDR3 DNA sequence: TGCGCCAGCAGCCTGGAACCGGGACAGGGGTTGTACGAGCAGTACTTC.